The clone carrying this T cell receptor beta chain was detected ten times or more. This record comes from a study of prognosis after radiotherapy for stage I lung cancer. The TCR beta CDR3 region was amplified from genomic DNA, with two rounds of multiplex PCR being used for the amplification. Each TRBV and TRBJ gene had its own primer in the first PCR round. TCRdb re-derived calls from the multiplex PCR reads in MiXCR, one entry per CDR3 protein. The sample consists of just under 20,000 distinct CDR3 sequences, around 26% of them appearing once. CDR1 KGHDR and CDR2 SFDVKD come from the germline V gene. The CDR3 is 15 amino acids. V shed 8 bases and J 5 bases; nucleotides not matched to a gene: 9.

This sequence joins TRBV24-1 and TRBJ2-1, with 9 positions matching TRBD1. The receptor was isolated from a donor over 45 with non-small cell lung cancer. The specimen was PBMCs, collected before or after stereotactic body radiation therapy (not recorded which). This CDR3 is CATTRGQGLDNEQFF. CDR3 bases: TGTGCCACCACTCGGGGACAGGGACTCGACAATGAGCAGTTCTTC.